This TCR beta chain was captured by sequencing in a study of cytotoxic CD8 clonotypes in ibrutinib-treated CLL (dated by TCRdb to about 2021). Regarding the complete study: In this cohort, approximately 15 patients were treatment-naive and under 13 were relapsed/refractory, while some 18 had unmutated IGHV. All remission and progressive disease samples were collected while patients were still receiving ibrutinib. Samples at response were collected after a median of about twelve months of treatment, with a range of roughly 6 to 40 months. On average, each sample had some 260,000 productive templates and tens of thousands of productive rearrangements. Of the 90 or so people in the trial, roughly 27 had longitudinal samples available. Cryopreserved peripheral blood mononuclear cells were collected before treatment, at response, and at either disease progression or sustained remission. Partial responses were observed in 24 patients and complete responses in 2; after a median follow-up of roughly 72 months, remission was maintained in roughly 14 patients and progression was observed in some 12. General conclusions and limits of the study: Clonality rose at ibrutinib response, remained stable during sustained remission, and dropped back toward baseline at progression. Public clonotypes were rare and either shrank or stayed stable during treatment, and the rise in clonality at ibrutinib response reflected expansion of private clonotypes. Baseline clonality exceeded that of age-matched healthy donors and correlated strongly with circulating CD8+ T-cell counts. Sampling times were not matched between patients in sustained remission and patients whose disease was progressing, and lymph node repertoires were not examined.

The sample's time point label is to be understood as: approximately 2 years on ibrutinib. For TCR beta library preparation, roughly 2 micrograms of genomic DNA were extracted from the cryopreserved PBMCs. Longitudinal blood samples from CLL patients on ibrutinib monotherapy underwent high-throughput TCR beta sequencing. The patients took part in an open-label, single-center phase 2 trial of ibrutinib monotherapy. On a MiSeq, deep resolution sequencing aimed for a depth between 1 in 1 million and 1 in 200,000 T cells, with each clonotype covered about 9.2x on average. TCR beta libraries were generated with the immunoSEQ hsTCRB Kit. Per the authors' processing: The data were analyzed with ImmunoSEQ Analyzer and ImmunoSEQ Data Assistant, and V, D and J gene assignments followed IMGT definitions. Clonality was computed as one minus normalized Shannon entropy of productive rearrangement frequencies, ranging from 0 to 1. Only overrepresented clonotypes making up at least 0.05% of the repertoire of each patient were included in the public clonotype analysis. Fewer than 15 repertoires from age-matched healthy donors, obtained from immuneACCESS, served as clonality controls. TCRdb provides this immuneACCESS table in a form limited to in-frame rearrangements. Some clones are lacking; in checked studies, under half of them reflect an unresolved V gene, and why the rest are absent is not known. For V, J and clone size, that table is used; D and trimming come from the DNA. This sample lists 100,000 to 150,000 clones; around 85% were detected once. The biggest ten clones account for over 2% of the sample.

Including the terminal cysteine and phenylalanine, the CDR3 comprises 13 residues. Left in the record is the CDR3 DNA by itself, 39 bases read in frame from the first base. Via the germline V gene, CDR1 is LGHNA and CDR2 YNFKEQ. Cut back by 2 bases and 6 bases, the V and J ends lie 9 bases apart. This clone was seen a single time. Which antigen it targets is not known. No much larger clone is present one base from it, and per-base qualities are unavailable. The source of this sequence is a human donor with chronic lymphocytic leukemia. The sequenced sample was PBMCs, obtained after 24 months of ibrutinib treatment. The chain employs TRBV4-2 and TRBJ2-3, with no confident D gene call. CDR3 sequence: CASSQPGRDTQYF. The DNA is as follows: TGTGCCAGCAGCCAACCGGGTAGGGATACGCAGTATTTT.